One sample yielded the 5 T cell receptor beta chains listed below, sequenced in a study of tumor-infiltrating lymphocytes in primary liver carcinoma (dated by TCRdb to about 2017). Total RNA and DNA were co-extracted from roughly 20-30 mg of bulk tissue with the AllPrep DNA/RNA mini kit, without cell sorting. Reads for this sample came from an Illumina HiSeq 2500. Starting from 500 to 650 ng total RNA, TCRbeta-specific cDNA was produced by reverse transcription with a constant-region primer and ProtoScript II reverse transcriptase. Construction of the TCRbeta libraries relied on three nested rounds of multiplex PCR, following a slightly modified ARM-PCR procedure. Each of the first two PCR rounds ran for approximately 10 cycles and used multiplex TRBV1-TRBV30 forward primers together with a Cbeta reverse primer. The public reads were run again by TCRdb, first through fastp at Q25 and then through MiXCR, and only productive beta chains were kept. One record per CDR3 amino acid sequence lists the most common genes and DNA. The sample table holds tens of thousands of distinct CDR3 sequences, of which roughly 77% were seen once. The ten largest clones represent about 37% of the sample.

The sequenced sample consisted of tumor-adjacent normal liver tissue. All receptors derive from a woman in her 30s with primary liver carcinoma and hepatitis B virus infection.

Remarks on this clonotype: The conserved phenylalanine or tryptophan normally closing the CDR3 is absent here, so this likely arose from a read error. The V gene is TRBV29-1, the J gene TRBJ2-7; 7 nucleotides align to TRBD2. The CDR3 runs 13 residues. Germline values: CDR1 SQVTM, CDR2 ANQGSEA. The CDR3 region is CSVSGLEYSEQYL. The CDR3 DNA reads as TGCAGTGTCTCCGGACTAGAGTATTCCGAGCAGTACTTA.

Notes on this clonotype: An end of the junction does not agree with germline; a read error may underlie this. The chain uses TRBV7-8 and TRBJ1-2; 11 nucleotides line up with TRBD1. The V gene's germline CDR1 is SGHVS and CDR2 FQNEAQ. The CDR3 contains 16 residues. CDR3 DNA: TGTGCCAGGAGCTTCGAAGGGACAGGGGGTGGTTATGGCTACATCTTC. Protein: CARSFEGTGGGYGYIF.

J is TRBJ2-1 and V is TRBV11-2, with D perhaps TRBD2 (7 bases). Trimming stripped 8 bases from V and 0 bases from J, with 14 bases between. Germline V gene sequence: CDR1 SGHAT, CDR2 FQNNGV. The CDR3 has 15 residues. CDR3 loop: CASEGGTTSYNEQFF. Written as DNA, the CDR3 is TGTGCCAGCGAGGGAGGGACAACCTCCTACAATGAGCAGTTCTTC.

A note on this clonotype: An end of the junction does not agree with germline; a read error may underlie this. The chain couples TRBV6-2 or TRBV6-3 to TRBJ2-3; tentative D call: TRBD2 (6 bases). This CDR3 region has 13 residues. Germline CDR1 is MNHEY and CDR2 is SVGEGT. For the CDR3, the DNA is TGTACCAGCAGCACGGGAGCCACAGATATGCAGTATTTT. It specifies CTSSTGATDMQYF.

In regard to this clonotype: Because it lacks the conserved phenylalanine or tryptophan at the end, this CDR3 is likely a read error. The chain employs TRBV20-1 and TRBJ2-1; 13 nucleotides agree with TRBD2. Germline lookup yields CDR1 DFQATT and CDR2 SNEGSKA (reference sequence). The CDR3 has 17 residues. J gave up 8 bases and V 0 bases, and 10 bases lay outside the gene matches. DNA for the CDR3: TGCAGTGCTAGAGACTCCCGGAGGACTAGCGGGAGCTATGAGCAGTTCTTA. Amino acids: CSARDSRRTSGSYEQFL.